Below are 11 T cell receptor beta chains sequenced from a single sample in a study of long-term antiretroviral therapy in people with HIV. Version v3.0 of the immunoSEQ assay was performed at survey level. TCRdb's table, derived via immunoSEQ multiplex PCR, lists solely in-frame clones and lacks some. The profile shows approximately 14,000 clones, about four fifths of them singletons. Sequencing used unsorted PBMCs, obtained just before starting antiretroviral therapy. All receptors come from a man aged 40-49 years with HIV.

This clone was detected only once. The chain combines TRBV6-5 with TRBJ1-1, with 7 nucleotides matching TRBD1. The CDR3 consists of 16 residues. Germline CDR1 is MNHEY and CDR2 is SVGAGI. Trimming took 0 bases from V and 4 from J; bases not matched to a gene: 8. CDR3 protein: CASSYSIGAGGTEAFF. The CDR3 region has the DNA TGTGCCAGCAGTTACTCGATTGGGGCAGGGGGCACTGAAGCTTTCTTT.

CDR3 in DNA: TGCGCCAGCAGCTTGGACAGGTTCATCTACGAGCAGTACTTC. Protein product: CASSLDRFIYEQYF. The J gene is TRBJ2-7, the V gene TRBV5-1; possibly TRBD1 for D (5 bases). There are 14 residues in the CDR3. Per germline, CDR1 SGHRS and CDR2 YFSETQ. V was clipped by 0 bases and J by 3 bases, with 10 bases between them.

This chain uses TRBV12-5 with TRBJ1-2; D is undetermined. In germline, CDR1 is LGHNT, CDR2 FRNRAP. Trimming left V 3 bases short and J 4 bases short, with 9 bases between. This CDR3 spans 13 amino acids. The CDR3 nucleotides read TGTGCTAGTGGTTTCGGGTCTTTCTATGGCTACACCTTC. Amino acids: CASGFGSFYGYTF.

The DNA for the CDR3 is TGTGCCAGCAGTCCGGTGAGCGGGGGGTCCTACGAGCAGTACTTC. Its protein is CASSPVSGGSYEQYF. The chain is built from TRBV6-5 and TRBJ2-7, with 9 bases that match TRBD2. The CDR3 loop spans 15 amino acids. V lost 5 bases to trimming and J lost 1 base; unmatched junction nucleotides: 6. Germline V lookup: CDR1 MNHEY, CDR2 SVGAGI.

The J gene is TRBJ2-5, the V gene TRBV6-5; TRBD2 matches 8 bases. The germline V gene encodes CDR1 MNHEY and CDR2 SVGAGI. This CDR3 is 16 amino acids long. The trim removed 0 bases at V and 5 bases at J, leaving 8 bases unmatched. The CDR3 reads CASSYSSGRARETQYF. For the CDR3, the DNA is TGTGCCAGCAGTTACTCTTCCGGGAGGGCCCGGGAGACCCAGTACTTC.

J is TRBJ2-1 and V is TRBV5-4; D may be TRBD2 (5 bases). V lost 4 bases to trimming and J lost 4 bases, with 9 bases between them. The CDR3 loop spans 13 amino acids. Germline V CDR1 and CDR2: SGHNT, YYREEE (reference sequence). The CDR3 reads CASSPRGYNEQFF. Written as DNA, the CDR3 is TGTGCCAGCAGCCCTCGGGGATACAATGAGCAGTTCTTC.

The J gene is TRBJ2-3, the V gene TRBV5-5; 8 bases agree with TRBD2. Losses at the gene ends were 3 bases for V and 4 bases for J; bases not matched to a gene: 7. The CDR3 covers 15 residues. CDR1 SGHKS and CDR2 YYEKEE come from the germline V gene (reference sequence). Written as DNA, the CDR3 is TGTGCCAGCAGCTCCCCCGGGGGGGGTTCAGATACGCAGTATTTT. It encodes CASSSPGGGSDTQYF.

This clone was found a few times. The chain links TRBV6-6 to TRBJ2-5, with 9 bases lining up with TRBD1. The CDR3 has 15 residues. V lost 2 bases to trimming and J lost 0 bases; unmatched junction nucleotides: 1. Germline V gene sequence: CDR1 MNHNY, CDR2 SVGAGI (reference sequence). The CDR3, as DNA: TGTGCCAGCAGTTACGGACAGGGGTACCAAGAGACCCAGTACTTC. It translates to CASSYGQGYQETQYF.

V is TRBV5-1 and J is TRBJ2-3; D may correspond to TRBD1 or TRBD2 (5 bases each). Trimming cost V 3 bases and J 2 bases, with 13 bases left between them. Per the germline V gene, CDR1 is SGHRS and CDR2 is YFSETQ. The CDR3 consists of 15 residues. The CDR3 is CASSSGTGITDTQYF. As DNA, the CDR3 is TGCGCCAGCAGCTCCGGGACGGGAATCACAGATACGCAGTATTTT.

CDR3: CASSQDDGFSGANVLTF. CDR3 DNA sequence: TGTGCCAGCAGCCAAGATGACGGGTTCTCTGGGGCCAACGTCCTGACTTTC. The gene calls are TRBV4-2 and TRBJ2-6, with D uncertain. The CDR3 extends over 17 amino acids. Germline V gene sequence: CDR1 LGHNA, CDR2 YNFKEQ. Trimming stripped 0 bases from V and 0 bases from J, with 9 bases between.

The rearrangement uses TRBV6-1 and TRBJ2-7; D gene ambiguous. Germline-derived CDR1 and CDR2 are MNHNS and SASEGT. V lost 4 bases to trimming and J lost 2 bases, with 15 bases between them. The CDR3 consists of 15 residues. The CDR3 DNA sequence: TGTGCCAGCAGTGCGCCCAATGGGGTTACCTACGAGCAGTACTTC. Its translation is CASSAPNGVTYEQYF.